This TCR beta chain came from a study of metastatic and nonmetastatic thyroid tumors. V lost 7 bases, J lost 3 bases, and 16 bases lay in between. This CDR3 has 16 residues. Per the germline V gene, CDR1 is MDHEN and CDR2 is SYDVKM. This clone was seen many times. Each patient went into thyroid surgery without having received any treatment. MiXCR reprocessed the PCR reads for TCRdb. The sample contains approximately 79,000 clones, approximately 9% of which appear only once. Material: blood. The chain joins TRBV28 to TRBJ1-6, with D possibly TRBD1 on 6 matching bases. This clonotype was sampled from a female donor with papillary thyroid cancer or a benign thyroid nodule (not recorded which). Some clones in this sample may be carry-over from other donors' samples. The CDR3 sequence is CASTIGGANYNSPLHF. For the CDR3, the DNA is TGTGCCAGCACCATAGGGGGGGCGAACTATAATTCACCCCTCCACTTT.